This T cell receptor beta chain was sequenced for a study of blood T cells in healthy people across ages (dated by TCRdb to 2013 to 2016). A note on the overall study: In model experiments, roughly one uniquely barcoded TCR beta cDNA molecule per two T cells was captured by template switching. To track age-related changes in TCR beta repertoire diversity, the study relied on deep sequencing normalized with unique cDNA molecular identifiers. The donors were split into four age groups: young (average 16 years), middle-aged (around 40), aged (around 67) and long-lived (approximately 80). Donors of different ages were randomly distributed across sequencing lanes to avoid experimental bias. Two additional independent replicas of 1 million unique cDNA reads from the same blood draw were analyzed for two donors (one aged 18 to 30 and one aged 80 or older). General conclusions and limits of the study: Because the CMV infection status of the donors was unknown, age-related changes in expanded clonotypes may potentially have been confounded. Estimates of total diversity based on one million sequenced T cells were regarded as lower bounds and as underestimates. Compared with the aged group, the long-lived group had more naive CD4+ T cells, fewer expanded clones and increased TCR diversity, suggesting age selection. As age increased, observed TCR beta diversity per million T cells dropped in a roughly linear way, and a significant reduction was already evident by age about 40. Because profiling used bulk unsorted PBMCs, naive and antigen-experienced compartments could not be compared conclusively. Observed TCR beta diversity correlated strongly with the percentage of naive T cells measured by flow cytometry.

CDR1 SGHTA and CDR2 FQGNSA were looked up in the germline V gene. V is pared back by 3 bases and J by 6 bases, with 15 bases lying between the germline termini. Taken from cysteine to phenylalanine, the CDR3 has 15 residues. Solely the CDR3 DNA is kept, with 45 bases framed from the first base. Libraries were built with 5' RACE. These reads were obtained on an Illumina HiSeq 2500. A second PCR of roughly 6 to 12 cycles was run with a J-beta primer mix and a sample-barcoded 5' primer. A template-switch 5' adaptor carrying 12 random nucleotides introduced a unique molecular identifier onto each TCR beta cDNA molecule. Each sample yielded at least 2.5 million CDR3-containing paired-end reads. All of the RNA was converted into first-strand cDNA using the Mint cDNA synthesis kit, with a TRBC-specific oligonucleotide serving as the primer. All cDNA was treated with uracil-DNA glycosylase and then went through a first 18-cycle PCR with the universal primers M1SS and BC2_uni_R. As for the original processing: Each sample was normalized by randomly selecting 1 million high-quality reads, each carrying a distinct molecular identifier. Reads with shared molecular identifiers were discarded instead of being binned into consensus sequences. MiTCR, with a Q25 quality threshold and the strictest error-elimination algorithm, was used for CDR3 identification, clonotype clustering and error correction. Lower-bound total TCR beta diversity was estimated with a nonparametric unseen species model using Euler transformation. TCRdb reran the public reads through fastp at Q25 and MiXCR, keeping productive beta chains. Merged by CDR3 protein, the rows form single entries marked with the most common genes and DNA. V and J calls and clone size were set by TCRdb, not the authors. The sample table records fewer than 800,000 distinct CDR3 sequences; more than 40% of these occur just once. The ten largest make up roughly 34% of the sample.

Turning to this clonotype: Its cognate antigen has yet to be identified. Base qualities were left out, and no much larger clone turns up one base away.

Systemically healthy Caucasian individuals from Russia, around 38 in total and aged 6 to 90 years, were included as donors. Each donor gave roughly 9.5 milliliters of peripheral blood, collected into EDTA-treated Vacutainer tubes. Ficoll-Paque density-gradient centrifugation was used to isolate PBMCs, with at least 6 million per sample. Total RNA was extracted from PBMCs with Trizol reagent, with at least 6 micrograms obtained per sample. Naive CD45RAhigh/CD27high T cell percentages were measured by flow cytometry on a PBMC aliquot from every donor. The sequenced material came from blood. The V and J genes are TRBV7-2 and TRBJ1-5; TRBD1 is possibly the D segment (5 matching bases). The clonotype was recovered from a woman aged 55 to 70 in good health. The CDR3 region reads CASSFSGAGLQPQHF. The DNA sequence is given as TGTGCCAGCAGCTTTAGCGGGGCAGGACTTCAGCCCCAGCATTTT.